This TCR beta chain was identified during a study of blood T cell repertoires in COVID-19. As processed by the authors: Estimates of nucleated cell counts were drawn from the amplification of reference gene primers. Clones were sequenced by immunoSEQ multiplex PCR, and TCRdb holds only the in-frame ones, with some missing. From that table come the V and J calls and clone size; the DNA was used to work out D and trimming. Of around 300,000 clones listed, 75% to 90% are singletons. J was trimmed by 1 base and V by 5 bases; bases with no gene match: 9. The CDR3 totals 15 residues. Germline-derived CDR1 and CDR2 are SGHRS and YFSETQ.

V gene TRBV5-1 combines with J gene TRBJ2-7; 7 bases are shared with TRBD1. The sequencing input was peripheral blood. This sequence was found in a middle-aged woman who had recovered from COVID-19. The CDR3 spells CASRVQGSASYEQYF. CDR3 coding DNA: TGCGCCAGCAGAGTACAGGGGTCAGCGTCCTACGAGCAGTACTTC. The variable domain in full, completed from reference TRBV5-1 and TRBJ2-7, reads KAGVTQTPRYLIKTRGQQVTLSCSPISGHRSVSWYQQTPGQGLQFLFEYFSETQRNKGNFPGRFSGRQFSNSRSEMNVSTLELGDSALYLCASRVQGSASYEQYFGPGTRLTVT.